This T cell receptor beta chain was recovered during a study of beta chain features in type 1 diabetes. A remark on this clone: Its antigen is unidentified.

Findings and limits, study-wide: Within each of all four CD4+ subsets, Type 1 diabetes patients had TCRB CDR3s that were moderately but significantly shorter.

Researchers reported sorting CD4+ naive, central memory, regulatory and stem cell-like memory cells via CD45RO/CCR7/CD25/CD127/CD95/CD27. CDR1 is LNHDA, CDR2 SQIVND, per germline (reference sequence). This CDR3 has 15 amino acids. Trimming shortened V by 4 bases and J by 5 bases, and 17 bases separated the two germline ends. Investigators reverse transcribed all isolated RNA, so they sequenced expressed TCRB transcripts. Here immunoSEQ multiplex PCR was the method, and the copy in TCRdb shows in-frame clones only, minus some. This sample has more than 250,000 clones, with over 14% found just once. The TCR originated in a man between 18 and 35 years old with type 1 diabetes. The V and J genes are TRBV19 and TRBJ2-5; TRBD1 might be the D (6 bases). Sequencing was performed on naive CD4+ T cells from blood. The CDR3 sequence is CASSRGHGLGETQYF. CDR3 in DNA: TGTGCCAGTAGTAGGGGACACGGGCTCGGTGAGACCCAGTACTTC.